This TCR beta chain was identified in a study of identical twins. Germline loops: CDR1 SEHNR, CDR2 FQNEAQ (reference sequence). V lost 11 bases and J 5 bases, leaving 15 bases between the germline ends. This CDR3 has 12 residues. TCRdb re-derived calls from the 5' RACE reads in MiXCR, one entry per CDR3 protein. The data contain some 760,000 distinct CDR3 sequences, about 20% of them singletons. This clonotype was detected a few times. This sample was also put to use in a study of T cells expressing NK-cell markers. Per that study: The leading position in the CD3+CD56-NKG2C+ fraction of several donors also went to these clonotypes.

The specimen sequenced was PBMCs. The V gene is TRBV7-9, the J gene TRBJ1-2; D remains ambiguous. The receptor was derived from a young woman in good health. The CDR3 spells CAGDSYLYGYTF. The CDR3 nucleotides are TGTGCCGGAGATTCCTACCTTTATGGCTACACCTTC.